One T cell receptor (beta chain) is described in this entry. As originally analysed: Nucleated cell counts were estimated from reference gene primer amplification. TCRdb keeps only in-frame clones here, not all; method: immunoSEQ multiplex PCR. The V and J calls and the clone size are those of that table, but D and trimming were determined from the DNA. The sample has approximately 140,000 clones, around 87% seen once. This entry is derived from a study of blood T cell repertoires in COVID-19. The overall study: The United States, Italy and Spain were the sources of the acute and convalescent COVID-19 samples.

The germline V gene has CDR1 LGHDT and CDR2 YNNKEL (reference sequence). Losses at the gene ends were 1 base for V and 4 bases for J; bases not matched to a gene: 4. This CDR3 is 18 amino acids long. The chain combines TRBV3-1 (or the pseudogene TRBV3-2) with TRBJ2-1; 16 bases agree with TRBD2. The sequenced sample was peripheral blood. The source of this sequence is a woman aged 55-70 years with active or convalescent COVID-19. Here the CDR3 DNA reads TGTGCCAGCAGCCAAGTGGGACTAGCGGGGGGGCCGTACAATGAGCAGTTCTTC. Translated, it gives CASSQVGLAGGPYNEQFF.